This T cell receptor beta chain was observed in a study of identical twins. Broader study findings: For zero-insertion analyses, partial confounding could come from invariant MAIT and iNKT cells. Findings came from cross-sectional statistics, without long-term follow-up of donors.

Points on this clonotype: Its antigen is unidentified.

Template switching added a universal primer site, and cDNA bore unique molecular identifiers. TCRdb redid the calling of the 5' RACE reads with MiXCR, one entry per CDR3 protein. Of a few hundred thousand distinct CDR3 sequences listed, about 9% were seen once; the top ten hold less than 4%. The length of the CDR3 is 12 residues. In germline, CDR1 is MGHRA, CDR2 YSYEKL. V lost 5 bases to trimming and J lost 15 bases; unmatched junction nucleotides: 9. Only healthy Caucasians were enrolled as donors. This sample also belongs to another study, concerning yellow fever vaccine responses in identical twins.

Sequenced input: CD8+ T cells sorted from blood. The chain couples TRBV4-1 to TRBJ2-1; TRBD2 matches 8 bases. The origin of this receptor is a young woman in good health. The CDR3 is CASSEGGLGPFF. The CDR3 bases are TGCGCCAGCAGCGAAGGGGGACTAGGCCCGTTCTTC.